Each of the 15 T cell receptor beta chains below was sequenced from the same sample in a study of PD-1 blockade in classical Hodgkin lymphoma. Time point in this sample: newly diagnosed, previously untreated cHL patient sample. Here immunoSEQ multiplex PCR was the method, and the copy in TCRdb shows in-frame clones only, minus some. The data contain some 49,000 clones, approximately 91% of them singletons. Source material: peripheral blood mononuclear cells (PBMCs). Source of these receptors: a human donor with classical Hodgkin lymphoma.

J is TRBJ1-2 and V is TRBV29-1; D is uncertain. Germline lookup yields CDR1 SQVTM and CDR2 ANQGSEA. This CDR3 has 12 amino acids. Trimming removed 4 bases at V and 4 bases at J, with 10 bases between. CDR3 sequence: CSVVYPSYGYTF. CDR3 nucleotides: TGCAGCGTTGTCTACCCTTCCTATGGCTACACCTTC.

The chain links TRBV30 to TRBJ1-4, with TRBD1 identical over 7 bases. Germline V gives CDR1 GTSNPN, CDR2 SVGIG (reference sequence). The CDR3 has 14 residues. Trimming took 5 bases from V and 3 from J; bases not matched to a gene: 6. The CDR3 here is CAWVTGTANEKLFF. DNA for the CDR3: TGTGCCTGGGTTACAGGGACAGCTAATGAAAAACTGTTTTTT.

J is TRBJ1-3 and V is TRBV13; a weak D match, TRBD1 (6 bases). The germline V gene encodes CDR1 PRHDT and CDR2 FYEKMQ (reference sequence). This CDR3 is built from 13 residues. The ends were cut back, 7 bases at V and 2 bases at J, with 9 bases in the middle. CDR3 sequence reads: CASTGQTGNTIYF. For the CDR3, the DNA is TGTGCCAGCACAGGACAGACTGGAAACACCATATATTTT.

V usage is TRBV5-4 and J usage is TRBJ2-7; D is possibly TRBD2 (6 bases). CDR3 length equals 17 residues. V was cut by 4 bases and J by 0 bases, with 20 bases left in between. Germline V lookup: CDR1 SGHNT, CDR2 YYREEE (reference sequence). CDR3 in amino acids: CASSPARGMMSSYEQYF. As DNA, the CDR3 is TGTGCCAGCAGCCCCGCACGGGGGATGATGAGCTCCTACGAGCAGTACTTC. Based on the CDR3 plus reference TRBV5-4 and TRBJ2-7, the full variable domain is ETGVTQSPTHLIKTRGQQVTLRCSSQSGHNTVSWYQQALGQGPQFIFQYYREEENGRGNFPPRFSGLQFPNYSSELNVNALELDDSALYLCASSPARGMMSSYEQYFGPGTRLTVT.

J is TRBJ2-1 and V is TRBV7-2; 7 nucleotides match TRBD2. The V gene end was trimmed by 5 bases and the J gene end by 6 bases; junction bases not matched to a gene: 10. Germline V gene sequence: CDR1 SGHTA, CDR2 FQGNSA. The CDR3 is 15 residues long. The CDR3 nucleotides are TGTGCCAGCAGCCCGCTGGGGGAGGGCCTCAATGAGCAGTTCTTC. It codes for CASSPLGEGLNEQFF.

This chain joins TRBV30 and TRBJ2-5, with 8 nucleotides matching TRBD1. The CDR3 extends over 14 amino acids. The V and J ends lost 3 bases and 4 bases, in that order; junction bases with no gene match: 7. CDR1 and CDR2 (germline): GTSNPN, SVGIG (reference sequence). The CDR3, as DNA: TGTGCCTGGAGAACCCAAGGACAGGGAGAGACCCAGTACTTC. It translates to CAWRTQGQGETQYF.

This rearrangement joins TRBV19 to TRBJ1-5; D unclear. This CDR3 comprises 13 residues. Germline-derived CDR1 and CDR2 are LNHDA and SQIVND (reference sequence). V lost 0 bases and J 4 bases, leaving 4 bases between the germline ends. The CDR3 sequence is CASSIDWNQPQHF. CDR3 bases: TGTGCCAGTAGTATAGATTGGAATCAGCCCCAGCATTTT.

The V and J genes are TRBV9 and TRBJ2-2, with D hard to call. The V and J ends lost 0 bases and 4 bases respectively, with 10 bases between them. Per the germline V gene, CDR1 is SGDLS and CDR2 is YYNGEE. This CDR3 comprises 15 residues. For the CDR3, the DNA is TGTGCCAGCAGCGTAGAACTAATAGGCACCGGGGAGCTGTTTTTT. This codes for CASSVELIGTGELFF.

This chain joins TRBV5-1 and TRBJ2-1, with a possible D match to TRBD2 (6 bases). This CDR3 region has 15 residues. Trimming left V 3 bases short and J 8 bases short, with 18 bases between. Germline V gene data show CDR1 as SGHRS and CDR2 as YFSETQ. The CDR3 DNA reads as TGCGCCAGCAGCTCCCTTAGCGGACTGAACGATGAGCAGTTCTTC. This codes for CASSSLSGLNDEQFF.

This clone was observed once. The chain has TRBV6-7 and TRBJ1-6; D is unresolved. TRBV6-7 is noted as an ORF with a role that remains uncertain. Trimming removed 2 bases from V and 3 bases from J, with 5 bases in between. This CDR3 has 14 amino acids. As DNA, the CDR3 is TGTGCCAGCAGTTACAGAAGCTATAATTCACCCCTCCACTTT. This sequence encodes CASSYRSYNSPLHF.

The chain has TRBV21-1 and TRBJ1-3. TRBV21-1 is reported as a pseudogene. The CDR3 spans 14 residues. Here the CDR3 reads CASSKEKGGNTIYF. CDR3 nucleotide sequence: TGTGCCAGCAGCAAAGAGAAAGGGGGAAACACCATATATTTT.

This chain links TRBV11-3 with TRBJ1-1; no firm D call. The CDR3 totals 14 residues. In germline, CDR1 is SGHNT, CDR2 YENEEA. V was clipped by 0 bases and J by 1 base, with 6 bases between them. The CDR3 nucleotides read TGTGCCAGCAGCTTAGATTCGAGGAACACTGAAGCTTTCTTT. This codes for CASSLDSRNTEAFF.

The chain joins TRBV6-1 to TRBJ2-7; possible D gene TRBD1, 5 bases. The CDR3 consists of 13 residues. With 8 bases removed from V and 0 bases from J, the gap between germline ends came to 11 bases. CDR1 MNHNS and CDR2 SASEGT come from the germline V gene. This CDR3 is CASQGTTSYEQYF. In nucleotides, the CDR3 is TGTGCCAGCCAGGGCACAACCTCCTACGAGCAGTACTTC.

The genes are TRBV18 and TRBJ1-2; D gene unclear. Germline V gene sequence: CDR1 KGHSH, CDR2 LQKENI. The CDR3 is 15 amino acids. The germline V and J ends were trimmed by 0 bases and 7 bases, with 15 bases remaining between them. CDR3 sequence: CASSPPRNVNLGYTF. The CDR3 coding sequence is TGTGCCAGCTCACCACCGCGTAACGTGAACCTTGGCTACACCTTC.

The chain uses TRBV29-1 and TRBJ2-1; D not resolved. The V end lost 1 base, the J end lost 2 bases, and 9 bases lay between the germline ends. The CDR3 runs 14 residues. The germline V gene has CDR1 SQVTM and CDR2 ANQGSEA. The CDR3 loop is CSVEVQETYNEQFF. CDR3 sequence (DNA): TGCAGCGTTGAAGTGCAGGAAACCTACAATGAGCAGTTCTTC.